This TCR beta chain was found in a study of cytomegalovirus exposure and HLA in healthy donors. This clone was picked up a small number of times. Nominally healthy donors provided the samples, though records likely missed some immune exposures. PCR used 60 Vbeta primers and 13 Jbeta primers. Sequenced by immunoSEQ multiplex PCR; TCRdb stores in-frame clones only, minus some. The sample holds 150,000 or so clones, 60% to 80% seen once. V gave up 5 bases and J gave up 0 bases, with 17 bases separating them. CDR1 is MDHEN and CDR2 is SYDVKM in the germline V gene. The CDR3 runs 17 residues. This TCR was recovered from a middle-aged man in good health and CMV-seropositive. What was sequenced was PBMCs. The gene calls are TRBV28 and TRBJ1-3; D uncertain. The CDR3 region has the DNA TGTGCCAGCAGTCGACTACTCCTTTCCAGCTCTGGAAACACCATATATTTT. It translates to CASSRLLLSSSGNTIYF.